The text below deals with one T cell receptor (beta chain). The record originates from a study of blood T cell repertoires in COVID-19. Study overall: Donors in the United States, Italy and Spain gave samples during acute or convalescent COVID-19. T cells, B-cell-depleted T cells, or PBMCs supplied cDNA or gDNA.

The CDR3 sequence is 14 residues long. Germline values: CDR1 SGHVS, CDR2 FQNEAQ. Deletions cut 2 bases from V and 6 bases from J, with 13 bases between. In the original analysis: Reference gene primer amplification gave nucleated cell count estimates. Only in-frame clones appear in the TCRdb table, and some are missing; sequencing was by immunoSEQ multiplex PCR. V and J calls and clone size follow that table, whereas D and trimming were derived from the DNA. The sample shows hundreds of thousands of clones, around 85% of them seen only once. The sample was peripheral blood. The chain recombines TRBV7-8 with TRBJ2-5, with D possibly being TRBD2 (6 bases). The receptor was isolated from a woman aged 25 to 39 who had recovered from COVID-19. The CDR3 spells CASSLSGGTQTQYF. CDR3 sequence (DNA): TGTGCCAGCAGCTTATCCGGGGGAACCCAGACCCAGTACTTC.